Below are 4 T cell receptor beta chains sequenced from a single sample in a study of blood T cell repertoires in COVID-19. Assay: immunoSEQ multiplex PCR; the TCRdb copy retains only in-frame clones and omits some. The top ten clones hold 0.99% of a sample with over 250,000 clones, 88% of them seen once. The sample taken for sequencing was peripheral blood. The receptors come from a woman in her forties who had recovered from COVID-19.

The J gene is TRBJ2-2, the V gene TRBV19; D remains unclear. Looked up from germline, CDR1 is LNHDA and CDR2 is SQIVND (reference sequence). V was shortened by 3 bases and J by 3 bases, with 8 bases between the two germline ends. The CDR3 is made up of 14 amino acids. DNA of the CDR3: TGTGCCAGTAGTATGACGGGTGACACCGGGGAGCTGTTTTTT. It translates to CASSMTGDTGELFF.

The genes are TRBV7-9 and TRBJ2-7, with a tentative D call TRBD2 (5 bases). CDR3 length: 15 residues. CDR1 and CDR2 (germline): SEHNR, FQNEAQ (reference sequence). V was trimmed by 0 bases and J by 6 bases, leaving 15 bases between them. The CDR3 nucleotides are TGTGCCAGCAGCTTAGCTGGGAGTCTGACCTCCGAGCAGTACTTC. Its protein product is CASSLAGSLTSEQYF.

The chain joins TRBV20-1 to TRBJ1-1; D unresolved. This CDR3 comprises 11 residues. CDR1 and CDR2 from the germline V gene are DFQATT and SNEGSKA (reference sequence). Trimming removed 4 bases from V and 11 bases from J, with 14 bases in between. The CDR3 DNA sequence: TGCAGTGCTACGGCGGTCCCTGGGGCTTTCTTT. This translates into CSATAVPGAFF.

This rearrangement joins TRBV7-2 to TRBJ2-7, with 10 bases that match TRBD1. The V gene's germline CDR1 is SGHTA and CDR2 FQGNSA. This CDR3 is built from 17 residues. With 5 bases clipped from V and 4 bases from J, the junction kept 14 bases outside the gene matches. The CDR3 region is CASSPRRQGAHLYEQYV. CDR3 sequence (DNA): TGTGCCAGCAGCCCCCGCAGACAGGGGGCCCATCTATACGAGCAGTACGTC.